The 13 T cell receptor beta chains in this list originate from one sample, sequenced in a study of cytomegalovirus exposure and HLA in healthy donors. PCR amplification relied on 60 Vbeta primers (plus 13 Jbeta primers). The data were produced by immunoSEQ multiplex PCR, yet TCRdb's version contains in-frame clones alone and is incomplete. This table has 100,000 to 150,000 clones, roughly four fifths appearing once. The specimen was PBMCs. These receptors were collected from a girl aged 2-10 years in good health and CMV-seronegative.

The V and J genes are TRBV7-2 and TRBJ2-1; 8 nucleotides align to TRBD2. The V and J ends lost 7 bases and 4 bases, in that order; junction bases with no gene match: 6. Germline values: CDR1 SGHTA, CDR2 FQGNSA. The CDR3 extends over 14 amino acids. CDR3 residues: CASNGGGSYNEQFF. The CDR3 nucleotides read TGTGCCAGCAATGGCGGGGGGTCTTACAATGAGCAGTTCTTC.

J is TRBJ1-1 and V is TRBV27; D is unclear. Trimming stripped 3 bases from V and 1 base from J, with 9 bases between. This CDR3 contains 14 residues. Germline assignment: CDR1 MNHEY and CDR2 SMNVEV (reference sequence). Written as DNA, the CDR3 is TGTGCCAGCAGTTTCCATGACACGAACACTGAAGCTTTCTTT. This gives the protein CASSFHDTNTEAFF.

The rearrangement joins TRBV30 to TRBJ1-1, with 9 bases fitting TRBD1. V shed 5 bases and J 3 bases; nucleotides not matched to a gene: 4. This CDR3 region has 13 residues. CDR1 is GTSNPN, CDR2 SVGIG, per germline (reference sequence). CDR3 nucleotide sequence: TGTGCCTGGGGAGACAGGGGGTACACTGAAGCTTTCTTT. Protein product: CAWGDRGYTEAFF. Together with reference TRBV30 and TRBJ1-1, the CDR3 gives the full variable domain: SQTIHQWPATLVQPVGSPLSLECTVEGTSNPNLYWYRQAAGRGLQLLFYSVGIGQISSEVPQNLSASRPQDRQFILSSKKLLLSDSGFYLCAWGDRGYTEAFFGQGTRLTVV.

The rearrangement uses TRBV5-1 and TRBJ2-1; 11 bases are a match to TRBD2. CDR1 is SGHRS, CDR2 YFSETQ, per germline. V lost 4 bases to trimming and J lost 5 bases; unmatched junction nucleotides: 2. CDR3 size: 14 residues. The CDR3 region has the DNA TGCGCCAGCAGCCCGGGACTAGCGGACAATGAGCAGTTCTTC. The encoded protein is CASSPGLADNEQFF. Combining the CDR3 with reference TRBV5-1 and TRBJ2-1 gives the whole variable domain KAGVTQTPRYLIKTRGQQVTLSCSPISGHRSVSWYQQTPGQGLQFLFEYFSETQRNKGNFPGRFSGRQFSNSRSEMNVSTLELGDSALYLCASSPGLADNEQFFGPGTRLTVL.

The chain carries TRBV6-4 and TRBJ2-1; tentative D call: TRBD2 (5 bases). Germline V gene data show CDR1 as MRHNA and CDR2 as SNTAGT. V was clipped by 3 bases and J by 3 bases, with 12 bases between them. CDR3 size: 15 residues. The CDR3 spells CASSEVPSSYNEQFF. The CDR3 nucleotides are TGTGCCAGCAGTGAGGTCCCTAGCAGCTACAATGAGCAGTTCTTC.

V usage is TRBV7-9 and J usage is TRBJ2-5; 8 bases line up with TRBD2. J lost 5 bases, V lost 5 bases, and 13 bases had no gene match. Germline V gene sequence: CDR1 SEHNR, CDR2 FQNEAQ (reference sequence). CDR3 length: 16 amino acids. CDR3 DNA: TGTGCCAGCAGCCCCCCTGTAAGGACTAGCTTCGAGACCCAGTACTTC. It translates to CASSPPVRTSFETQYF.

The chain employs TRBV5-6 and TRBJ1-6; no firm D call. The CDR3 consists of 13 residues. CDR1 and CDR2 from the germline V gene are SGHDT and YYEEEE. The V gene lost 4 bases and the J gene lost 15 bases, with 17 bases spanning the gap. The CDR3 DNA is TGTGCCAGCAGCCCTGGTTATGGGGAGCACCTCCACTTT. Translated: CASSPGYGEHLHF. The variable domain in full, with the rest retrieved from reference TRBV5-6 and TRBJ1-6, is DAGVTQSPTHLIKTRGQQVTLRCSPKSGHDTVSWYQQALGQGPQFIFQYYEEEERQRGNFPDRFSGHQFPNYSSELNVNALLLGDSALYLCASSPGYGEHLHFGNGTRLTVT.

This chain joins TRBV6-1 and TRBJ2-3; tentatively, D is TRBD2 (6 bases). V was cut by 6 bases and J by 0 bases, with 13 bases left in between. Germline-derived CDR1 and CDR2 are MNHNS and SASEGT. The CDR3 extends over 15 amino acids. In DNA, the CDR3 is TGTGCCAGCAGGATAGCGGATACTAGCACAGATACGCAGTATTTT. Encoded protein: CASRIADTSTDTQYF.

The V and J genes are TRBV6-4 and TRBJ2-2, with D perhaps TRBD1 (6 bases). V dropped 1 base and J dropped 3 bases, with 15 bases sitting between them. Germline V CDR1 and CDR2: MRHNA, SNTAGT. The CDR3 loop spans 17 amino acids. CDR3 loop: CASSDLYRDRDTGELFF. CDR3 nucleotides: TGTGCCAGCAGTGACTTATACAGGGATAGGGACACCGGGGAGCTGTTTTTT.

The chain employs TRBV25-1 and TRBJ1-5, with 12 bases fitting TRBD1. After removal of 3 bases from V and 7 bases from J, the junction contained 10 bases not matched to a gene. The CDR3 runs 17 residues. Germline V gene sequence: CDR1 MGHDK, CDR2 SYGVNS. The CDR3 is CASSDDRDRGRIQPQHF. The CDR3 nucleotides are TGTGCCAGCAGTGATGACCGGGACAGGGGGCGCATCCAGCCCCAGCATTTT.

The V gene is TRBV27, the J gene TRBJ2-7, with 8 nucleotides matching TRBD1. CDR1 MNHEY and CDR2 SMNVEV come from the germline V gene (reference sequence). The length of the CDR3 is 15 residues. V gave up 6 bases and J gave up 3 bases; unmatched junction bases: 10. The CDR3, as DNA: TGTGCCAGCAGCCTAGAAGGACAGGGAAGCTACGAGCAGTACTTC. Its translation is CASSLEGQGSYEQYF.

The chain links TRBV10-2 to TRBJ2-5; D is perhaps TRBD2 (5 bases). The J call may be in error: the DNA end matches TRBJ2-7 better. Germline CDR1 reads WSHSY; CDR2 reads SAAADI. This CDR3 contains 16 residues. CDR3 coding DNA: TGCGCCAGCAGTGAAGTTCGGGGTTGGAGCTCCTACGAGCAGTACTTC. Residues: CASSEVRGWSSYEQYF.

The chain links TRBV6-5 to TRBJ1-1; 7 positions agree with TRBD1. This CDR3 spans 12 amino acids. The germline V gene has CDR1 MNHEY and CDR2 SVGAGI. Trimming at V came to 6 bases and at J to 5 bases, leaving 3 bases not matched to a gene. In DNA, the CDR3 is TGTGCCAGCAGCCGACAGGGAACTGAAGCTTTCTTT. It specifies CASSRQGTEAFF.